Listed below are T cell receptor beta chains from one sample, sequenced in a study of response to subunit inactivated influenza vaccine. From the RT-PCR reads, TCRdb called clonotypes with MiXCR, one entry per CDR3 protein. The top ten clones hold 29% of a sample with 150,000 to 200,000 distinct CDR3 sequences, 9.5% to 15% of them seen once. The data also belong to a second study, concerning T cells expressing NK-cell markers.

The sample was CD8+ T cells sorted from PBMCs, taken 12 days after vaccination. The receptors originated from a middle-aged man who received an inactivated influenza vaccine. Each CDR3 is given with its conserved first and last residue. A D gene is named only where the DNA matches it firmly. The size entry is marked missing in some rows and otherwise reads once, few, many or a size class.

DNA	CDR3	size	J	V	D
TGCGCCAGCAGCTTGGGACCTACAGGGCCGTCGGGCACTGAAGCTTTCTTT	CASSLGPTGPSGTEAFF	NA	TRBJ1-1	TRBV5-1	NA
TGTGCCAGCAGTCGCAGGGGATGGGTGCGCAATGAGCAGTTCTTC	CASSRRGWVRNEQFF	many	TRBJ2-1	TRBV6-2/TRBV6-3	NA
TGTGCCAGCAGCCCCTTCTCCGGGACAGGCTACGAGCAGTACTTC	CASSPFSGTGYEQYF	NA	TRBJ2-7	TRBV3-1	TRBD1
TGTGCCAGCAGCTTTTTCGGGGAGGGAGCTTTCTTT	CASSFFGEGAFF	NA	TRBJ1-1	TRBV7-9	NA
TGTGCCAGCAGCGTACAGGGGGAAGATGGTGGCTACACCTTC	CASSVQGEDGGYTF	few	TRBJ1-2	TRBV6-1	TRBD1
TGCGCCAGCAGCCAAGGCTGGGGCCTCAGCACAGATACGCAGTATTTT	CASSQGWGLSTDTQYF	few	TRBJ2-3	TRBV4-3	NA
TGCGCCAGCAGCCCTGGGTGGACCGGGGAGCTGTTTTTT	CASSPGWTGELFF	few	TRBJ2-2	TRBV4-3	NA
TGTGCCAGCACCGCTCTTTGGACAGGGGGCTTAGTCGAGCAGTACTTC	CASTALWTGGLVEQYF	NA	TRBJ2-7	TRBV27	TRBD1
TGCGCCAGCAGCCCGGCGGGGGGCCAGGAGACCCAGTACTTC	CASSPAGGQETQYF	NA	TRBJ2-5	TRBV4-1	TRBD2
TGTGCCAGCAGTTTCCAGCCCTACGAGCAGTACTTC	CASSFQPYEQYF	many	TRBJ2-7	TRBV12-3/TRBV12-4	NA
TGTGCCAGCAGTTTCTTTCGGGACACCATATATTTT	CASSFFRDTIYF	few	TRBJ1-3	TRBV12-3/TRBV12-4	NA
TGTGCCAGCAGTTATTACCGACTAGCGGGGGACGAGCAGTACTTC	CASSYYRLAGDEQYF	NA	TRBJ2-7	TRBV6-2/TRBV6-3	TRBD2
TGTGCCAGCAGCTTAGTCTACCAGGCCAATGAGCAGTTCTTC	CASSLVYQANEQFF	NA	TRBJ2-1	TRBV7-3	NA
TGTGCCAGCAGCTTAGCAGTGCAGGACAGGGGGACTATAAATGAGCAGTTCTTC	CASSLAVQDRGTINEQFF	NA	TRBJ2-1	TRBV7-6	TRBD1
TGTGCCATCGGCCCCGGGCTCCTGGGCCTTCTCGAGACCCAGTACTTC	CAIGPGLLGLLETQYF	NA	TRBJ2-5	TRBV5-6	NA
TGTGCCAGCAGAGCCGGGACTAGCGGGACGAACACCGGGGAGCTGTTTTTT	CASRAGTSGTNTGELFF	NA	TRBJ2-2	TRBV9	TRBD2
TGTGCCAGCGAGGGACTCACCCAAGAGACCCAGTACTTC	CASEGLTQETQYF	NA	TRBJ2-5	TRBV6-2/TRBV6-3	NA
TGTGCCAGCAGTGTACGAACTGATCTATACAATGAGCAGTTCTTC	CASSVRTDLYNEQFF	NA	TRBJ2-1	TRBV25-1	NA
TGCGCCAGCAGACAAACCGGGATTCTATCCTACGAGCAGTACTTC	CASRQTGILSYEQYF	NA	TRBJ2-7	TRBV4-3	NA
TGTGCCAGCAGTCCCTCCGACGAAGAGCAGTACTTC	CASSPSDEEQYF	many	TRBJ2-7	TRBV6-2/TRBV6-3	NA
TGTGCCAGCAGCCAAGCCGAGGGGAGCTCCTACGAGCAGTACTTC	CASSQAEGSSYEQYF	few	TRBJ2-7	TRBV4-2	NA
TGTGCCAGCAGCCAAGCCGAGGGGGGGAATGAAAAACTGTTTTTT	CASSQAEGGNEKLFF	few	TRBJ1-4	TRBV4-2	NA
TGTGCCACCAGCGTGGAGGGACAGGGGGCGAGGTATTTT	CATSVEGQGARYF	NA	TRBJ2-3	TRBV15	TRBD1
TGCGCCAGCAGCCCAAATTACAGGGTCGGTGGGAGCAATCAGCCCCAGCATTTT	CASSPNYRVGGSNQPQHF	NA	TRBJ1-5	TRBV5-1	NA